One sample yielded the 21 T cell receptor beta chains listed below, sequenced in a study of blood T cell repertoires in COVID-19. Only in-frame clones appear in the TCRdb table, and some are missing; sequencing was by immunoSEQ multiplex PCR. Among tens of thousands of clones listed, more than 70% were seen once. Input material: peripheral blood. These receptors all stem from a man aged 60 to 69 with active COVID-19.

J is TRBJ2-3 and V is TRBV12-2; the table's D call of TRBD1 was not tested on the DNA. TRBV12-2 is deemed a pseudogene. This CDR3 spans 17 amino acids. This CDR3 reads CASRSPRTGESTDTQYF. The CDR3 nucleotides read TGTGCAAGTCGCTCACCCAGGACAGGGGAAAGCACAGATACGCAGTATTTT.

The chain couples TRBV7-2 to TRBJ1-1; tentative D call: TRBD1 (5 bases). Between the trimmed V and J ends, which lost 4 bases and 6 bases, there was a span of 21 bases. This CDR3 contains 16 residues. Germline CDR1 reads SGHTA; CDR2 reads FQGNSA. The CDR3 here is CASSSWGGGFSAEAFF. The CDR3 nucleotides read TGTGCCAGCAGCTCGTGGGGCGGAGGGTTTAGCGCTGAAGCTTTCTTT.

This chain connects TRBV10-3 to TRBJ1-2; D uncertain. Germline CDR1 reads ENHRY; CDR2 reads SYGVKD. The V end was cut by 7 bases, the J end by 6 bases, with 18 bases between. The length of the CDR3 is 14 residues. The CDR3 spells CAITPIQPPDGYTF. The CDR3 coding sequence is TGTGCCATCACTCCAATACAGCCTCCGGATGGCTACACCTTC.

The chain links TRBV2 to TRBJ2-2; D is possibly TRBD1 (5 bases). The germline CDR1 and CDR2 sequences are SNHLY and FYNNEI. The ends were cut back, 6 bases at V and 4 bases at J, with 12 bases in the middle. The CDR3 totals 14 residues. The CDR3 region has the DNA TGTGCCAGCAGGCCATCCCAGGGCACCGGGGAGCTGTTTTTT. It specifies CASRPSQGTGELFF.

J is TRBJ2-5 and V is TRBV3-1 (or the pseudogene TRBV3-2), with a possible D match to TRBD1 (6 bases). The CDR3 is 16 residues long. The V gene lost 4 bases and the J gene lost 5 bases, with 20 bases spanning the gap. Germline lookup yields CDR1 LGHDT and CDR2 YNNKEL (reference sequence). CDR3 bases: TGTGCCAGCAGCCGAGGCTTGGCAGGGGTTGGGGAGACCCAGTACTTC. Protein sequence: CASSRGLAGVGETQYF.

This clone has just one count. This chain links TRBV18 with TRBJ2-7; unclear D gene. The germline V gene encodes CDR1 KGHSH and CDR2 LQKENI. V was cut by 3 bases and J by 1 base, with 4 bases left in between. The CDR3 contains 12 residues. CDR3 sequence: CASSPGSYEQYF. CDR3 in DNA: TGTGCCAGCTCACCCGGTTCCTACGAGCAGTACTTC.

The CDR3 bases are TGTGCCAGCAGTTACCCCGGCGGGGGGCGGGCTGAAGCTTTCTTT. Amino acids: CASSYPGGGRAEAFF. The chain combines TRBV6-5 with TRBJ1-1, with D maybe TRBD1 (6 bases). Germline CDR1 MNHEY, CDR2 SVGAGI. V lost 2 bases and J lost 6, with 16 bases in between. The CDR3 is made up of 15 amino acids.

The chain has TRBV2 and TRBJ2-7; possible D gene TRBD2, 5 bases. Germline CDR1 is SNHLY and CDR2 is FYNNEI. Trimming took off 4 bases at V and 2 bases at J, with 9 bases between the two ends. The CDR3 runs 13 residues. The CDR3 sequence: CASSVGETYEQYF. The CDR3 nucleotides read TGTGCCAGCAGTGTCGGGGAAACCTACGAGCAGTACTTC.

The V gene is TRBV9, the J gene TRBJ2-7; possible D gene TRBD1, 5 bases. The CDR3 extends over 13 amino acids. The V end was cut by 0 bases, the J end by 2 bases, with 6 bases between. CDR1 is SGDLS and CDR2 is YYNGEE in the germline V gene. CDR3 nucleotide sequence: TGTGCCAGCAGCGTAGAGGACACCTACGAGCAGTACTTC. Translated, it gives CASSVEDTYEQYF.

The V gene is TRBV14, the J gene TRBJ2-1, with TRBD2 matching over 9 bases. V shed 4 bases, J shed 9 bases, and the junction held 13 bases outside the gene matches. This CDR3 comprises 16 residues. The V gene's germline CDR1 is SGHDN and CDR2 FVKESK. The CDR3 DNA reads TGTGCCAGCAGCCCACGGATAGCGGGAGTGTTGGCTGAGCAGTTCTTC. Translating gives CASSPRIAGVLAEQFF.

The rearrangement joins TRBV29-1 to TRBJ2-2; 9 nucleotides agree with TRBD1. CDR1 SQVTM and CDR2 ANQGSEA come from the germline V gene. The CDR3 runs 13 residues. Trimming removed 5 bases from V and 6 bases from J; junction bases left unmatched: 4. The CDR3: CSVSRQGAGELFF. The CDR3 coding sequence is TGCAGCGTTAGCAGACAGGGGGCCGGGGAGCTGTTTTTT.

The chain is built from TRBV18 and TRBJ1-5; 8 bases fit TRBD1. CDR1 KGHSH and CDR2 LQKENI come from the germline V gene. Losses at the gene ends were 2 bases for V and 3 bases for J; bases not matched to a gene: 6. The CDR3 runs to 16 residues. CDR3 amino acids: CASSPGTGGSNQPQHF. The CDR3 DNA sequence: TGTGCCAGCTCACCAGGGACAGGCGGTTCCAATCAGCCCCAGCATTTT.

V is TRBV4-3 and J is TRBJ2-1; D is perhaps TRBD2 (6 bases). Per the germline V gene, CDR1 is LGHNA and CDR2 is YSLEER. The CDR3 is 16 residues long. With 0 bases removed from V and 10 bases from J, the gap between germline ends came to 19 bases. The CDR3 bases are TGCGCCAGCAGCCAAGACGCAACCGTTAGTCGGGGGGAGCAGTTCTTC. As protein: CASSQDATVSRGEQFF.

This rearrangement joins TRBV19 to TRBJ1-2; the match to TRBD1 covers 8 bases. Germline CDR1 and CDR2: LNHDA and SQIVND (reference sequence). The V segment lost 0 bases and the J segment 4 bases; nucleotides outside the gene matches: 1. CDR3 length: 14 amino acids. For the CDR3, the DNA is TGTGCCAGTAGTATAGATGACAGGGGCTATGGCTACACCTTC. Residues: CASSIDDRGYGYTF.

The chain combines TRBV6-2 or TRBV6-3 with TRBJ2-7, with 8 bases lining up with TRBD1. Germline values: CDR1 MNHEY, CDR2 SVGEGT. CDR3 length equals 17 residues. Losses at the gene ends were 2 bases for V and 0 bases for J; bases not matched to a gene: 9. DNA for the CDR3: TGTGCCAGCAGTTACGCCCTGACAGGGGCCCTCTCCTACGAGCAGTACTTC. As protein: CASSYALTGALSYEQYF.

This clone has just a few counts. The V and J genes are TRBV7-2 and TRBJ1-2, with a weak D call TRBD1 (6 bases). Looked up from germline, CDR1 is SGHTA and CDR2 is FQGNSA. V lost 1 base and J lost 6, with 15 bases in between. The CDR3 is made up of 15 amino acids. The CDR3 DNA follows: TGTGCCAGCAGCTTAGAGGCTTCTAGGGGGAATGGCTACACCTTC. It specifies CASSLEASRGNGYTF.

The chain links TRBV5-5 to TRBJ1-5, with 7 bases lining up with TRBD1. This CDR3 comprises 15 residues. With V trimmed by 0 bases and J by 4 bases, 4 bases remained unmatched. CDR1 SGHKS and CDR2 YYEKEE come from the germline V gene (reference sequence). This CDR3 is CASSLAGTENQPQHF. CDR3 nucleotide sequence: TGTGCCAGCAGCTTGGCCGGGACAGAAAATCAGCCCCAGCATTTT. Combining the CDR3 with reference TRBV5-5 and TRBJ1-5 gives the whole variable domain DAGVTQSPTHLIKTRGQQVTLRCSPISGHKSVSWYQQVLGQGPQFIFQYYEKEERGRGNFPDRFSARQFPNYSSELNVNALLLGDSALYLCASSLAGTENQPQHFGDGTRLSIL.

This chain uses TRBV30 with TRBJ2-5; D is perhaps TRBD1 (6 bases). CDR1 is GTSNPN, CDR2 SVGIG, per germline (reference sequence). The CDR3 spans 11 residues. The V end lost 7 bases, the J end lost 7 bases, and 13 bases lay between the germline ends. CDR3 region: CASVTGGTQYF. CDR3 nucleotide sequence: TGTGCCTCAGTGACAGGAGGGACCCAGTACTTC.

The chain couples TRBV2 to TRBJ2-1; 11 bases match TRBD2. V lost 4 bases, J lost 5 bases, and 1 base stayed unmatched. Germline assignment: CDR1 SNHLY and CDR2 FYNNEI. The CDR3 loop spans 14 amino acids. The DNA of the CDR3 is TGTGCCAGCAGTGGGACTAGCGGGCACAATGAGCAGTTCTTC. Its protein is CASSGTSGHNEQFF. Looking up the rest from reference TRBV2 and TRBJ2-1 gives the full variable domain: EPEVTQTPSHQVTQMGQEVILRCVPISNHLYFYWYRQILGQKVEFLVSFYNNEISEKSEIFDDQFSVERPDGSNFTLKIRSTKLEDSAMYFCASSGTSGHNEQFFGPGTRLTVL.

This chain links TRBV7-2 with TRBJ2-3; D gene uncertain. Deletions cut 5 bases from V and 4 bases from J, with 7 bases between. CDR1 and CDR2 from the germline V gene are SGHTA and FQGNSA. The CDR3 extends over 12 amino acids. The CDR3 spells CASSPSADTQYF. The CDR3 DNA follows: TGTGCCAGCAGCCCCAGCGCAGATACGCAGTATTTT.

A single count supports this clone. The rearrangement links TRBV18 to TRBJ2-7, with 11 nucleotides matching TRBD1. The CDR3 spans 14 residues. V shed 6 bases, J shed 7 bases, and the junction held 8 bases outside the gene matches. Germline assignment: CDR1 KGHSH and CDR2 LQKENI. This chain's CDR3 is CASSQDRGLGEQYF. In nucleotides, the CDR3 is TGTGCCAGCTCCCAGGACAGGGGGCTTGGGGAGCAGTACTTC. The full variable domain, its missing parts supplied by reference TRBV18 and TRBJ2-7, is NAGVMQNPRHLVRRRGQEARLRCSPMKGHSHVYWYRQLPEEGLKFMVYLQKENIIDESGMPKERFSAEFPKEGPSILRIQQVVRGDSAAYFCASSQDRGLGEQYFGPGTRLTVT.